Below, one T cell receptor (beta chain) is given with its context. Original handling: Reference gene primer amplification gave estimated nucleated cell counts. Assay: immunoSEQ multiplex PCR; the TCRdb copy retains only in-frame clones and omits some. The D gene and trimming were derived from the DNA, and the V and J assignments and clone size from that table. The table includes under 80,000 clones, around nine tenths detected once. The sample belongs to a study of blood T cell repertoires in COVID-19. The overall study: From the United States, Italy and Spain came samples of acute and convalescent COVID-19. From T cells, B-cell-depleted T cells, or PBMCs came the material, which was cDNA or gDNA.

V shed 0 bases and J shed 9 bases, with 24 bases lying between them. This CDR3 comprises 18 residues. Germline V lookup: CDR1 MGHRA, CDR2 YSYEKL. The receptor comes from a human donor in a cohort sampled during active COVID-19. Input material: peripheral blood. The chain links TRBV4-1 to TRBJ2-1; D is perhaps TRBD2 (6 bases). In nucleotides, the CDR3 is TGCGCCAGCAGCCAAGAAAGGGCCGGGGGAACCCAATCAGGTGAGCAGTTCTTC. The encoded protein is CASSQERAGGTQSGEQFF.